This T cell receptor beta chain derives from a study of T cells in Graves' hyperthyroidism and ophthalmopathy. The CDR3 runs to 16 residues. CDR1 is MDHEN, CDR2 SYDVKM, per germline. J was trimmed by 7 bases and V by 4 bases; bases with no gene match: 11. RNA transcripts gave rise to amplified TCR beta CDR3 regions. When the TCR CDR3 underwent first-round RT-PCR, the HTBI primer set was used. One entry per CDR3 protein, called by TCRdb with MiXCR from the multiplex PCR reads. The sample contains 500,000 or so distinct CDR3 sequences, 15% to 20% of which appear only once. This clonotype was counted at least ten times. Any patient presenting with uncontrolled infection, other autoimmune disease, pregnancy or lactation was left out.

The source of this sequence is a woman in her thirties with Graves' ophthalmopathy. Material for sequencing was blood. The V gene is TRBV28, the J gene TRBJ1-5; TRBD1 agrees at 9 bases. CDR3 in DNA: TGTGCCAGCAGTTCGCCGGGACAGGGAAGGTGGCAGCCCCAGCATTTT. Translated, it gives CASSSPGQGRWQPQHF. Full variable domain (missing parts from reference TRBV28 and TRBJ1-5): DVKVTQSSRYLVKRTGEKVFLECVQDMDHENMFWYRQDPGLGLRLIYFSYDVKMKEKGDIPEGYSVSREKKERFSLILESASTNQTSMYLCASSSPGQGRWQPQHFGDGTRLSIL.